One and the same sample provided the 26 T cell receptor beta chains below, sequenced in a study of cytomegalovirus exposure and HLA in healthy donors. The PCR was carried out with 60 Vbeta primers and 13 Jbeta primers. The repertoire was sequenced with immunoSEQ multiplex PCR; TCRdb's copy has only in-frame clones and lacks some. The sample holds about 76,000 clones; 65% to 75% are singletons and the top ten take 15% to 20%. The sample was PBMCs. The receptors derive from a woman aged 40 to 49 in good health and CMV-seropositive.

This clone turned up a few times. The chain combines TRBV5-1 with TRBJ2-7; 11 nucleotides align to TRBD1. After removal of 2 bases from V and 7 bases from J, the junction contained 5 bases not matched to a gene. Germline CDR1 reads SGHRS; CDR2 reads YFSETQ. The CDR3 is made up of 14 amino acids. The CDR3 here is CASSFGQGAGEQYF. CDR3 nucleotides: TGCGCCAGCAGCTTCGGACAGGGGGCGGGGGAGCAGTACTTC.

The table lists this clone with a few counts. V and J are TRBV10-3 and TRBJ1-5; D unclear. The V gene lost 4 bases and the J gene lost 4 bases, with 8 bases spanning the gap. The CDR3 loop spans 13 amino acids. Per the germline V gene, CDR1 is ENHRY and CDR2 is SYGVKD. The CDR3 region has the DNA TGTGCCATCAGTGGGGCCGCGAATCAGCCCCAGCATTTT. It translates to CAISGAANQPQHF.

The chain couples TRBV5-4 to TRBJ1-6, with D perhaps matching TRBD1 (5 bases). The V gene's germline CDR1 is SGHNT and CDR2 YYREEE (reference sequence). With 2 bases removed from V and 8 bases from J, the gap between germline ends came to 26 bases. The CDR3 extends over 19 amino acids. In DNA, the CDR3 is TGTGCCAGCAGCTTCCCCTCTTTCACAGGCAGCCCCGGTCATTCACCCCTCCACTTT. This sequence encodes CASSFPSFTGSPGHSPLHF.

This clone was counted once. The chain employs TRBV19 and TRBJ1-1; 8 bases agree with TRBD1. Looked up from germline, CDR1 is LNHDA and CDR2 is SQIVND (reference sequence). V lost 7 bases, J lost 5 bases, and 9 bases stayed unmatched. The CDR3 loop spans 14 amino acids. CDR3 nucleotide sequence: TGTGCCAGTACGTCCCGACAGGGGAGGACTGAAGCTTTCTTT. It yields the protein CASTSRQGRTEAFF.

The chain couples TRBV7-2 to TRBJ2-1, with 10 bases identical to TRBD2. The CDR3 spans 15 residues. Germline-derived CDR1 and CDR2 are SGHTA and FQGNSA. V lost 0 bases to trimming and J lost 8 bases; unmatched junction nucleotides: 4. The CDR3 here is CASSLASGGIYEQFF. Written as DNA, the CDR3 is TGTGCCAGCAGCTTAGCTAGCGGGGGGATCTATGAGCAGTTCTTC.

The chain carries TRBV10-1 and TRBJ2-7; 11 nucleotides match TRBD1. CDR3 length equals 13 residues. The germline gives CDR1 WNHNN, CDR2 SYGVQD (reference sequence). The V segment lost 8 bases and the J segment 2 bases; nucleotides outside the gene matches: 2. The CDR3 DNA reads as TGCGCCAGCGCGGACAGGGGGCCCTACGAGCAGTACTTC. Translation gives CASADRGPYEQYF.

Here the CDR3 reads CAWSARRGAENTEAFF. CDR3 nucleotide sequence: TGTGCCTGGAGTGCCAGGCGGGGGGCGGAGAACACTGAAGCTTTCTTT. The chain combines TRBV30 with TRBJ1-1; TRBD1 might be the D (6 bases). The length of the CDR3 is 16 residues. Germline-derived CDR1 and CDR2 are GTSNPN and SVGIG (reference sequence). Trimming took off 1 base at V and 1 base at J, with 16 bases between the two ends. Complete variable domain (other parts from reference TRBV30 and TRBJ1-1): SQTIHQWPATLVQPVGSPLSLECTVEGTSNPNLYWYRQAAGRGLQLLFYSVGIGQISSEVPQNLSASRPQDRQFILSSKKLLLSDSGFYLCAWSARRGAENTEAFFGQGTRLTVV.

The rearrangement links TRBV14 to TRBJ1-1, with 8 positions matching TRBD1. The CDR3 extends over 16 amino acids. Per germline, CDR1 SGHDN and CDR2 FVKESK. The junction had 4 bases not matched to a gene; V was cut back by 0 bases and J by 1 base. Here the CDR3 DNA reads TGTGCCAGCAGCCAAGATCTTGGACAGGGGAACACTGAAGCTTTCTTT. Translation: CASSQDLGQGNTEAFF.

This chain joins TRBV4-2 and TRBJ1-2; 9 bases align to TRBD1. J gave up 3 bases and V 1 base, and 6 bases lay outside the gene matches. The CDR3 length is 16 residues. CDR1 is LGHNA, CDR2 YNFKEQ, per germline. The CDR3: CASSQVGTGKDYGYTF. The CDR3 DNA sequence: TGTGCCAGCAGCCAAGTGGGGACAGGGAAGGACTATGGCTACACCTTC.

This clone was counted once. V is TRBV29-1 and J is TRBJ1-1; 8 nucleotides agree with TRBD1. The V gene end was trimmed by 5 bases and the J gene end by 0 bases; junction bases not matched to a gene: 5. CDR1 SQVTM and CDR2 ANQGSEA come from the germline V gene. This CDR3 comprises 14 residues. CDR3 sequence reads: CSVLTGALNTEAFF. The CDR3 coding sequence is TGCAGCGTTCTGACAGGGGCCTTGAACACTGAAGCTTTCTTT.

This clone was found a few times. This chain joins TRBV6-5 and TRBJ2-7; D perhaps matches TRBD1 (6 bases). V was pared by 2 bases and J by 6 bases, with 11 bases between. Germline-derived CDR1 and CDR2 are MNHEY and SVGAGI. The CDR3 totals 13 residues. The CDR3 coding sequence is TGTGCCAGCAGTTACGGCCGAGGGGGCGAGCAGTACTTC. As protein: CASSYGRGGEQYF.

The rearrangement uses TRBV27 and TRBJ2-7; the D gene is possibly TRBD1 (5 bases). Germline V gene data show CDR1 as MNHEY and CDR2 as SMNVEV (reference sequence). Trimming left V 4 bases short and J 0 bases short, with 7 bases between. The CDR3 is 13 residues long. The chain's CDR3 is CASSSGISYEQYF. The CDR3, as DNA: TGTGCCAGCAGTTCAGGGATCTCCTACGAGCAGTACTTC.

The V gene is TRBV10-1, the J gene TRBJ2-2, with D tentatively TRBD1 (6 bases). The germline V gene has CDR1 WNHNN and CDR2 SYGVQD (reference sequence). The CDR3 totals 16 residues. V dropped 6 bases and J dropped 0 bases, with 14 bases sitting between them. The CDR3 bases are TGCGCCAGCAGCATTTTTACAGGGACGAACACCGGGGAGCTGTTTTTT. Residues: CASSIFTGTNTGELFF.

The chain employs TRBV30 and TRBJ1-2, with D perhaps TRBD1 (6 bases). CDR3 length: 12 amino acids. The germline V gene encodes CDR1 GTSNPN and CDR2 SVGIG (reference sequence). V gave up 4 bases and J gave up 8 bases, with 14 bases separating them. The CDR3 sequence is CAWTLHRVGYTF. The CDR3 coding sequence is TGTGCCTGGACCCTGCACAGGGTCGGCTACACCTTC.

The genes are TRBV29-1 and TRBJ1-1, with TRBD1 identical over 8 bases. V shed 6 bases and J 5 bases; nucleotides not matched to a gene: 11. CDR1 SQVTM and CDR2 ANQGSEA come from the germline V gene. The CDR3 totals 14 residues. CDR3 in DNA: TGCAGCGTAGACCGAGCCAGGGGGCAAACTGAAGCTTTCTTT. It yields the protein CSVDRARGQTEAFF.

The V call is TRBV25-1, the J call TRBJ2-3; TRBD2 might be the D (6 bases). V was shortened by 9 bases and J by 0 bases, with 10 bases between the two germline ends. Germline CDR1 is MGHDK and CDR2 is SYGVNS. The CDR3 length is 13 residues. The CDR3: CASISGSTDTQYF. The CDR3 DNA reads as TGTGCCAGTATTAGCGGTAGCACAGATACGCAGTATTTT.

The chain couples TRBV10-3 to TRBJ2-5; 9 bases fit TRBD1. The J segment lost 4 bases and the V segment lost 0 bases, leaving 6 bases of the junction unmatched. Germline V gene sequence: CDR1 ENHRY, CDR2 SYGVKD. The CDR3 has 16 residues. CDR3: CAISESTGTGTETQYF. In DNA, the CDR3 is TGTGCCATCAGTGAGTCGACCGGGACAGGGACAGAGACCCAGTACTTC.

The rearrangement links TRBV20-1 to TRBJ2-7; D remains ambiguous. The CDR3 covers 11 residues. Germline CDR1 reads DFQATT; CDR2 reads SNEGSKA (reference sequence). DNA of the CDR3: TGCAGCGCAGTGGAGACCTACGAGCAGTACTTC. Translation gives CSAVETYEQYF.

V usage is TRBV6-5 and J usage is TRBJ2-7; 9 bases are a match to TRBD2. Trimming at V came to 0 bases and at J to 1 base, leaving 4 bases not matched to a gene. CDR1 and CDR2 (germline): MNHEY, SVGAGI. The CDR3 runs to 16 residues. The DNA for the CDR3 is TGTGCCAGCAGTTACTCGCTAGCGGGACGGTCCTACGAGCAGTACTTC. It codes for CASSYSLAGRSYEQYF.

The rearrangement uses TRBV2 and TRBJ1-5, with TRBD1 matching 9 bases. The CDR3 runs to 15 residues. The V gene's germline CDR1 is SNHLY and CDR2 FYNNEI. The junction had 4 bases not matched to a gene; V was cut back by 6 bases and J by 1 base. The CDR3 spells CASSQGQGSNQPQHF. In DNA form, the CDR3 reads TGTGCCAGCAGCCAGGGACAGGGCAGCAATCAGCCCCAGCATTTT.

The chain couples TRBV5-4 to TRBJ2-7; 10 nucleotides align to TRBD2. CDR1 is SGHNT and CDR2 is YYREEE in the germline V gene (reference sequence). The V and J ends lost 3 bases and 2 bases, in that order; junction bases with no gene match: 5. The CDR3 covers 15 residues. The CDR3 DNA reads TGTGCCAGCAGCTACGGACTAGCGGAGACCTACGAGCAGTACTTC. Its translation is CASSYGLAETYEQYF.

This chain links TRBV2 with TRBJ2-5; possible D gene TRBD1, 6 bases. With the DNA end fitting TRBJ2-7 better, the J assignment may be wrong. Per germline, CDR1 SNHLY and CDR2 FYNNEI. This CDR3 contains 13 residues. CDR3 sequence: CASTRTVAYEQYF. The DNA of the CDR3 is TGTGCCAGCACTAGGACAGTGGCCTACGAGCAGTACTTC.

CDR3 sequence: CASSLGQPNSGNTIYF. Written as DNA, the CDR3 is TGTGCCAGCAGCTTAGGACAGCCTAACTCTGGAAACACCATATATTTT. This chain connects TRBV7-9 to TRBJ1-3; D is perhaps TRBD1 (5 bases). Trimming shortened V by 1 base and J by 0 bases, and 10 bases separated the two germline ends. The CDR3 sequence is 16 residues long. In germline, CDR1 is SEHNR, CDR2 FQNEAQ (reference sequence).

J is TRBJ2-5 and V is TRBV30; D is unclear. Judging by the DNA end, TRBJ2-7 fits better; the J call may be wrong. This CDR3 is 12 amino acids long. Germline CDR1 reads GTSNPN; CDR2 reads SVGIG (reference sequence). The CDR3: CACNSGSYEQYF. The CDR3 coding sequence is TGTGCCTGCAACAGTGGATCCTACGAGCAGTACTTC.

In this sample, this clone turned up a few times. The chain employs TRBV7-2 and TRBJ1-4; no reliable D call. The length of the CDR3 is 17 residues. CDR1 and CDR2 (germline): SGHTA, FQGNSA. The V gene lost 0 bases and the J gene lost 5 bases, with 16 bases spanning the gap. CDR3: CASSLAGSIRPNEKLFF. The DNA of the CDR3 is TGTGCCAGCAGCTTAGCTGGCTCCATCCGCCCCAATGAAAAACTGTTTTTT.

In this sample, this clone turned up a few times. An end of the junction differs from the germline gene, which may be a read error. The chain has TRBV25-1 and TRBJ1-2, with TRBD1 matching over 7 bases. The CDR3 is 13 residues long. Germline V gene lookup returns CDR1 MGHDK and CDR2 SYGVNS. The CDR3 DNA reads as TGTGCCAGCACGGACAGGACTAACGATGGCTACACCTTC. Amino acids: CASTDRTNDGYTF.